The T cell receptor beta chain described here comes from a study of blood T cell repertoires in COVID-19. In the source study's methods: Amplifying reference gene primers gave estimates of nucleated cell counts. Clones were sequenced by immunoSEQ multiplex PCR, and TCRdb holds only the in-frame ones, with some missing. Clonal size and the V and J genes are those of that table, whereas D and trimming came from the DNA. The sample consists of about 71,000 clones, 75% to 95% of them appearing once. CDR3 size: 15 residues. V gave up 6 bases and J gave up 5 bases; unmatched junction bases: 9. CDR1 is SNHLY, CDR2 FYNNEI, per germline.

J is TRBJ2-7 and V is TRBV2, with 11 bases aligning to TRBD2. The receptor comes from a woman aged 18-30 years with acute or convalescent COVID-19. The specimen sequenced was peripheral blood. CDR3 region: CASRLAGGPGNEQYF. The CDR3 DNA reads TGTGCCAGCAGGTTAGCGGGAGGGCCGGGTAACGAGCAGTACTTC.